The T cell receptor (beta chain) described here comes from a study of OX40 agonist ivuxolimab in advanced cancers. Study-wide background: People in dose escalation had one of these cancers: hepatocellular carcinoma, melanoma, renal cell or head and neck cancer. Study-level findings and limits: Fewer expanded clones were found on average in CD4+ than in CD8+ T cells. Among some nonresponders, normalized T-cell clonal expansion was also low.

Clones were read by immunoSEQ multiplex PCR, and TCRdb kept only the in-frame ones, dropping some. This sample has tens of thousands of clones, with roughly 90% found just once. This clone showed up just once. Antigen: not known. V dropped 6 bases and J dropped 0 bases, with 9 bases sitting between them. Germline CDR1 MDHEN, CDR2 SYDVKM. This CDR3 spans 14 amino acids. Sequencing was performed on CD4+ or CD8+ T cells sorted from blood, taken in a trial of the OX40 agonist ivuxolimab. J is TRBJ2-4 and V is TRBV28; D is unresolved. The receptor's source is an adult with an advanced solid tumor such as melanoma, head and neck, liver or kidney cancer. Here the CDR3 reads CASSSGQAKNIQYF. In DNA, the CDR3 is TGTGCCAGCAGCTCTGGCCAAGCCAAAAACATTCAGTACTTC.